The rows below give T cell receptor beta chains drawn from one sample of a study of blood T cell repertoires in COVID-19. The table came from immunoSEQ multiplex PCR; TCRdb's copy has only in-frame clones and leaves some out. This table has about 140,000 clones, around 80% appearing once. Sequences were obtained from peripheral blood. The receptors shown here come from a man in his 60s with acute or convalescent COVID-19. Each CDR3 is given with its conserved first and last residue. Each record gives: J gene, clone size, D gene, V gene, CDR3 protein, CDR3 DNA. A D gene is named only where the DNA matches it firmly. Not every row has a clone size; where given, it reads once, few, many or a size class.

>TRBJ1-2|.|.|TRBV6-6
CASSYSTGANGYTF
TGTGCCAGCAGTTACTCGACTGGGGCGAATGGCTACACCTTC
>TRBJ2-5|.|.|TRBV29-1
CSVEDRQGPQETQYF
TGCAGCGTTGAAGATCGGCAGGGGCCCCAAGAGACCCAGTACTTC
>TRBJ2-3|.|.|TRBV5-1
CASSSRGFTDTQYF
TGCGCCAGCAGCTCCCGGGGGTTCACAGATACGCAGTATTTT
>TRBJ1-2|few|.|TRBV28
CASSFRTANYGYTF
TGTGCCAGCAGTTTCCGGACAGCTAACTATGGCTACACCTTC
>TRBJ2-4|.|TRBD2|TRBV10-3
CAISESRVLAGQNIQYF
TGTGCCATCAGTGAGTCTCGCGTACTAGCGGGACAAAACATTCAGTACTTC
>TRBJ2-7|.|TRBD1|TRBV28
CASSRTGTGGSYEQYF
TGTGCCAGCAGTCGCACTGGGACAGGGGGCTCCTACGAGCAGTACTTC
>TRBJ2-4|.|TRBD2|TRBV19
CASSIALSGRANIQYF
TGTGCCAGTAGTATAGCCCTTAGCGGGAGGGCGAACATTCAGTACTTC
>TRBJ1-6|.|.|TRBV5-1
CASSPGNNSPLHF
TGCGCCAGCAGCCCGGGGAATAATTCACCCCTCCACTTT
>TRBJ1-6|.|.|TRBV6-5
CASSTISGSPLHF
TGTGCCAGTTCGACTATCTCTGGTTCACCCCTCCACTTT
>TRBJ2-7|.|TRBD2|TRBV2
CASVSGGTYEQYF
TGTGCCAGCGTAAGCGGGGGAACCTACGAGCAGTACTTC
>TRBJ1-5|.|TRBD1|TRBV18
CASSPTGIGNQPQHF
TGTGCCAGCTCACCGACAGGGATTGGCAATCAGCCCCAGCATTTT
>TRBJ1-5|.|.|TRBV30
CAWSAHSGLREGQPQHF
TGTGCCTGGAGTGCGCACTCGGGCCTACGGGAAGGTCAGCCCCAGCATTTT
>TRBJ2-7|.|TRBD1|TRBV19
CASSMEAGGSYEQYF
TGTGCCAGTAGTATGGAGGCAGGGGGCTCCTACGAGCAGTACTTC
>TRBJ2-7|.|.|TRBV27
CASSAFHEQYF
TGTGCCAGCAGTGCGTTCCACGAGCAGTACTTC
>TRBJ2-2|few|TRBD1|TRBV4-1
CASSARTGTGELFF
TGCGCCAGCAGCGCCCGGACAGGCACCGGGGAGCTGTTTTTT
>TRBJ2-2|.|TRBD2|TRBV3-1/TRBV3-2
CASSQEGLAGVDTGELFF
TGTGCCAGCAGCCAAGAGGGACTAGCGGGAGTAGACACCGGGGAGCTGTTTTTT
>TRBJ1-5|.|.|TRBV19
CASSSGGQPQHF
TGTGCCAGTAGTTCGGGAGGTCAGCCCCAGCATTTT
>TRBJ1-3|few|TRBD1|TRBV7-7
CASSLGTGESPGNTIYF
TGTGCTAGCAGCTTAGGGACAGGGGAATCGCCTGGAAACACCATATATTTT
>TRBJ1-6|.|.|TRBV27
CASSFYADNSPLHF
TGTGCCAGCAGTTTTTACGCGGATAATTCACCCCTCCACTTT
>TRBJ1-5|once|TRBD1|TRBV19
CASTTQDRGARQPQHF
TGTGCCAGTACCACCCAGGACAGGGGGGCGAGGCAGCCCCAGCATTTT
>TRBJ1-2|.|.|TRBV11-2
CASSSEDYGYTF
TGTGCCAGCAGCTCCGAGGACTATGGCTACACCTTC
>TRBJ1-5|.|.|TRBV27
CASTPIGANQPQHF
TGTGCCAGCACCCCAATAGGGGCCAATCAGCCCCAGCATTTT
>TRBJ1-5|.|TRBD1|TRBV18
CASSPGQGGNQPQHF
TGTGCCAGCTCACCGGGACAGGGAGGCAATCAGCCCCAGCATTTT
>TRBJ1-1|.|.|TRBV6-5
CASSRGGTEAFF
TGTGCCAGCAGTCGGGGGGGCACTGAAGCTTTCTTT
>TRBJ1-1|.|.|TRBV30
CAWSRAVGTEAFF
TGTGCCTGGAGCAGAGCGGTGGGCACTGAAGCTTTCTTT
>TRBJ2-3|.|TRBD2|TRBV18
CASSQGLALSTDTQYF
TGTGCCAGCTCACAAGGACTAGCCCTCAGCACAGATACGCAGTATTTT
>TRBJ2-5|.|.|TRBV5-1
CASSSFPTTQETQYF
TGCGCCAGCAGTTCGTTCCCGACAACACAAGAGACCCAGTACTTC
>TRBJ1-2|.|.|TRBV28
CASSFNQGRGYTF
TGTGCCAGCAGTTTTAATCAGGGTCGTGGCTACACCTTC
>TRBJ2-7|.|TRBD1|TRBV9
CASSLYGGTGGYEQYF
TGTGCCAGCAGCCTTTACGGCGGGACAGGGGGCTACGAGCAGTACTTC
>TRBJ1-1|.|.|TRBV7-2
CASRGAANTEAFF
TGTGCCAGCAGGGGGGCAGCGAACACTGAAGCTTTCTTT